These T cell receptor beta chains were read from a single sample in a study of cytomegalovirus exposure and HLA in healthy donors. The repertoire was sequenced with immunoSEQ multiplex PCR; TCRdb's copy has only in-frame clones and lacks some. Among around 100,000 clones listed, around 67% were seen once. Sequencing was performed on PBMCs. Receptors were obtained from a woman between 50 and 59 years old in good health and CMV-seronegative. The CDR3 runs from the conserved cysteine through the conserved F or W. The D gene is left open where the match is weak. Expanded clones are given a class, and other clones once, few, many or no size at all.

CDR3nt: TGTGCCCACGCCCAGGAGGGGGAGACCCAGTACTTC
CDR3aa: CAHAQEGETQYF
d_gene: NA
v_gene: TRBV2
abundance: few
len: 12
j_gene: TRBJ2-5

CDR3nt: TGTGCCAGCAGTCCCCCCCCGGGACAGGGGTTGGGAAAACTGTTTTTT
CDR3aa: CASSPPPGQGLGKLFF
d_gene: TRBD1
v_gene: TRBV28
abundance: NA
len: 16
j_gene: TRBJ1-4

CDR3nt: TGTGCCAGCAGTCTTACCTCAGGGGGTCAAGGAAACACTGAAGCTTTCTTT
CDR3aa: CASSLTSGGQGNTEAFF
d_gene: TRBD1
v_gene: TRBV28
abundance: NA
len: 17
j_gene: TRBJ1-1

CDR3nt: TGTGCCAGCAGCCAAGAGGCGGGAGATGCCTACGAGCAGTACTTC
CDR3aa: CASSQEAGDAYEQYF
d_gene: TRBD2
v_gene: TRBV4-2
abundance: NA
len: 15
j_gene: TRBJ2-7

CDR3nt: TGTGCCAGCAACAGACAAGTGAATGAAAAACTGTTTTTT
CDR3aa: CASNRQVNEKLFF
d_gene: NA
v_gene: TRBV6-1
abundance: NA
len: 13
j_gene: TRBJ1-4

CDR3nt: TGTGCCAGCAGCTTGGCCCCAGGAAAAGGAAACACCATATATTTT
CDR3aa: CASSLAPGKGNTIYF
d_gene: NA
v_gene: TRBV5-5
abundance: few
len: 15
j_gene: TRBJ1-3

CDR3nt: TGTGCCGGTACCAAAATAGGAGGGAGCTCCTACAATGAGCAGTTCTTC
CDR3aa: CAGTKIGGSSYNEQFF
d_gene: NA
v_gene: TRBV19
abundance: NA
len: 16
j_gene: TRBJ2-1

CDR3nt: TGTGCCAGTACCCCTGGGACTAGTGTTGTAGTCGAGTACTTC
CDR3aa: CASTPGTSVVVEYF
d_gene: TRBD2
v_gene: TRBV19
abundance: NA
len: 14
j_gene: TRBJ2-4

CDR3nt: TGCGCCAGTAGTATAGATCACGAGGTCTACGAGCAGTACTTC
CDR3aa: CASSIDHEVYEQYF
d_gene: NA
v_gene: TRBV19
abundance: NA
len: 14
j_gene: TRBJ2-7

CDR3nt: TGCGCCAGCAGTCAATCGATATTTGGACAGGGGGCGCGGTGTGGCTACACCTTC
CDR3aa: CASSQSIFGQGARCGYTF
d_gene: TRBD1
v_gene: TRBV23-1
abundance: NA
len: 18
j_gene: TRBJ1-2

CDR3nt: TGTGCCAGTAGTATAGGCGGGGGGGGGACCTACGAGCAGTACTTC
CDR3aa: CASSIGGGGTYEQYF
d_gene: TRBD2
v_gene: TRBV19
abundance: NA
len: 15
j_gene: TRBJ2-7

CDR3nt: TGTGCCAGCAGTTACTCCTACAGGGTAGACTCCTACGAGCAGTACTTC
CDR3aa: CASSYSYRVDSYEQYF
d_gene: NA
v_gene: TRBV6-5
abundance: NA
len: 16
j_gene: TRBJ2-7

CDR3nt: TGTGCCAGCACTAGAGGTGAAAAACTGTTTTTT
CDR3aa: CASTRGEKLFF
d_gene: NA
v_gene: TRBV6-1
abundance: NA
len: 11
j_gene: TRBJ1-4